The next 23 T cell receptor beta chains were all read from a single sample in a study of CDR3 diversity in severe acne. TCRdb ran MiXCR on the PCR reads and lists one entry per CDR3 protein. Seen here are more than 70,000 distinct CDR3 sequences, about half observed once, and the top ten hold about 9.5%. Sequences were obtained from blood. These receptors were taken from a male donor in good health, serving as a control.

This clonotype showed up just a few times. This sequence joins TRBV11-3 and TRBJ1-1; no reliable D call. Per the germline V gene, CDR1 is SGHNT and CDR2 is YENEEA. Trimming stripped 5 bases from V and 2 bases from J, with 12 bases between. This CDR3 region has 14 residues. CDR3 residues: CASSPRVVNTEAFF. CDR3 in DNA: TGTGCCAGCAGCCCACGGGTCGTCAACACTGAAGCTTTCTTT.

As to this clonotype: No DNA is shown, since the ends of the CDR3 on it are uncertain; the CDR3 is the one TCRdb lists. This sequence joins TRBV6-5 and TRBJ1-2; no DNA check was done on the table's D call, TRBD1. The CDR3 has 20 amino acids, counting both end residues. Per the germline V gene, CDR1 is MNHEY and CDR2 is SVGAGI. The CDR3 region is CASSTGAINEKLFFGSGYTF.

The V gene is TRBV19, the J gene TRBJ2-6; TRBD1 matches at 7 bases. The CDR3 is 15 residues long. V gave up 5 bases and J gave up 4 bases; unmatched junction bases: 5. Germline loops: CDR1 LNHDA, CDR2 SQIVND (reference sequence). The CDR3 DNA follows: TGTGCCAGTAGTGATCAGGGGGACGGGGCCAACGTCCTGACTTTC. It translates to CASSDQGDGANVLTF.

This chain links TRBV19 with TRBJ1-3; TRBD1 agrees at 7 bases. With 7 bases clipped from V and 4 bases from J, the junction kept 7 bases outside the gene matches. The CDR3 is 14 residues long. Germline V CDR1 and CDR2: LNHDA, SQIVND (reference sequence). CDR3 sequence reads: CASIDRAVGNTIYF. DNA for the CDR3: TGTGCCAGTATCGACAGGGCGGTGGGAAACACCATATATTTT.

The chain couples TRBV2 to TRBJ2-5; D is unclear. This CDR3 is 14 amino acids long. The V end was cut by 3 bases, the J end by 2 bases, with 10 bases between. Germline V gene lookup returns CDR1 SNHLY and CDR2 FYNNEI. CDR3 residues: CASSESPKQETQYF. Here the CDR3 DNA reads TGTGCCAGCAGTGAGAGTCCTAAACAAGAGACCCAGTACTTC.

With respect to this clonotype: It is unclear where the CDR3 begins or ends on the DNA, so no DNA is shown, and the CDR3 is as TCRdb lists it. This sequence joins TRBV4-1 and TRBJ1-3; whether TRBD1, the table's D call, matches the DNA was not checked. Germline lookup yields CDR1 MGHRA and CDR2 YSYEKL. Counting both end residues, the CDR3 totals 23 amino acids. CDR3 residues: CASSPRGGQGSYEQYFGPGTIYF.

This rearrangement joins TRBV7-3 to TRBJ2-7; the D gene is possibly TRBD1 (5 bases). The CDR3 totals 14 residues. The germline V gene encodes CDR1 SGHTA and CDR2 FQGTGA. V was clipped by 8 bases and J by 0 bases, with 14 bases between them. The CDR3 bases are TGTGCCAGCCCAGGGCAGGTGCTCTCCTACGAGCAGTACTTC. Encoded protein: CASPGQVLSYEQYF.

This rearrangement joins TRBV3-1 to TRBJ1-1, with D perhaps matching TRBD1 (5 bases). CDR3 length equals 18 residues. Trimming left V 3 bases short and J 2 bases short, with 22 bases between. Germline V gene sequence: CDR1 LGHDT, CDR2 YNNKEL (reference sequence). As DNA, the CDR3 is TGTGCCAGCAGCCAGGGAGCCATCGTCGGGGGGATTAACACTGAAGCTTTCTTT. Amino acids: CASSQGAIVGGINTEAFF.

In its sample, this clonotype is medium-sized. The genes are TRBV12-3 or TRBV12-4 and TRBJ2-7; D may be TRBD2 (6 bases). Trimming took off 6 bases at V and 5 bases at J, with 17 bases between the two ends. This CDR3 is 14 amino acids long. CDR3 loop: CASSDAGRVNEQYF. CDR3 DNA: TGTGCCAGCAGCGACGCGGGACGGGTCAACGAGCAGTACTTC.

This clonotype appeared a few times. The CDR3: CATSAVTSGSRQETQYF. In DNA, the CDR3 is TGTGCCACCAGTGCCGTGACTAGCGGGAGTCGCCAAGAGACCCAGTACTTC. The chain links TRBV24-1 to TRBJ2-5, with 12 bases identical to TRBD2. Germline V lookup: CDR1 KGHDR, CDR2 SFDVKD. This CDR3 has 17 residues. Trimming removed 5 bases from V and 1 base from J; junction bases left unmatched: 7.

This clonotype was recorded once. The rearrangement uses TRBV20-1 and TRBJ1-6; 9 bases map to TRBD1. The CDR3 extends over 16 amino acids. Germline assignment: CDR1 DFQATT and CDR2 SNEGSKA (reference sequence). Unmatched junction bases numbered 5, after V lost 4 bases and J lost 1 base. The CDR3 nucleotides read TGCAGTGCTAATACAGGGGGCACGTCCTATAATTCACCCCTCCACTTT. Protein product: CSANTGGTSYNSPLHF.

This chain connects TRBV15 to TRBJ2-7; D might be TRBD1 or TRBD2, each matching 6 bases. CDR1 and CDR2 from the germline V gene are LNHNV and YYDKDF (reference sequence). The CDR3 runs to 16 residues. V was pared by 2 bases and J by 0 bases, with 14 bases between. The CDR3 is CATSRPTGRLSYEQYF. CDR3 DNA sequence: TGTGCCACCAGCAGACCAACAGGGAGGCTCTCCTACGAGCAGTACTTC.

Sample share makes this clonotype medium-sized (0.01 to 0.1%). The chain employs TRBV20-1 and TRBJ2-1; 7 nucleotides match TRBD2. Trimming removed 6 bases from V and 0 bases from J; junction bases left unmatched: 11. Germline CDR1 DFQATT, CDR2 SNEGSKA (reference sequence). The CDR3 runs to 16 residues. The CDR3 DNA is TGCAGTGCCACCTGGGACTACCGGAGCTCCTACAATGAGCAGTTCTTC. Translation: CSATWDYRSSYNEQFF.

The CDR3 here is CASSAGQGAPHEQYF. The CDR3 DNA reads as TGTGCCAGCAGCGCTGGACAGGGGGCGCCCCACGAGCAGTACTTC. This chain links TRBV9 with TRBJ2-7, with 11 positions matching TRBD1. Trimming removed 3 bases from V and 5 bases from J; junction bases left unmatched: 7. The V gene's germline CDR1 is SGDLS and CDR2 YYNGEE. This CDR3 has 15 residues.

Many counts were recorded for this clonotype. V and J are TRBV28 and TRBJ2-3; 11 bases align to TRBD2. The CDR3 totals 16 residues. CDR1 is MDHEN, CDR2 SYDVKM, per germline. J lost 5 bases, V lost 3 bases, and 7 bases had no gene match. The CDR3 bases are TGTGCCAGCAGTTTCGTAGCGGGAGGGCCGATAGATACGCAGTATTTT. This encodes CASSFVAGGPIDTQYF.

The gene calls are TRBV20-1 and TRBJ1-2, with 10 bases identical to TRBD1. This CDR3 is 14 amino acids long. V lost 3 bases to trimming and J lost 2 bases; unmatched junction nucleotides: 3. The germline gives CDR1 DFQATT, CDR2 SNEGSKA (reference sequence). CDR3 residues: CSARGTGANYGYTF. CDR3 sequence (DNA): TGCAGTGCTAGGGGGACAGGGGCGAACTATGGCTACACCTTC.

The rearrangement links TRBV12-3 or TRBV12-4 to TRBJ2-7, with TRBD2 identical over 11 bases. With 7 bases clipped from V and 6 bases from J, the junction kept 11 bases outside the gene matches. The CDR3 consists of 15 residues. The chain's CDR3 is CASTLRASGRFEQYF. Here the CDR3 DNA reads TGTGCCAGCACCCTGAGGGCTAGCGGGAGGTTCGAGCAGTACTTC.

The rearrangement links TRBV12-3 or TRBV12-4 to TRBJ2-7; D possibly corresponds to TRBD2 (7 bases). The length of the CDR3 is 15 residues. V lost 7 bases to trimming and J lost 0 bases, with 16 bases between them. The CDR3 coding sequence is TGTGCCAGCACCCCCGGGGGGCAGGGCTCCTACGAGCAGTACTTC. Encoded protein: CASTPGGQGSYEQYF.

The CDR3 sequence is CASSLMGQGDEKLFF. The CDR3 coding sequence is TGTGCCAGCAGCTTAATGGGACAGGGGGATGAAAAACTGTTTTTT. The J gene is TRBJ1-4, the V gene TRBV7-3; 11 nucleotides match TRBD1. CDR1 SGHTA and CDR2 FQGTGA come from the germline V gene. J lost 6 bases, V lost 1 base, and 1 base had no gene match. This CDR3 spans 15 amino acids.

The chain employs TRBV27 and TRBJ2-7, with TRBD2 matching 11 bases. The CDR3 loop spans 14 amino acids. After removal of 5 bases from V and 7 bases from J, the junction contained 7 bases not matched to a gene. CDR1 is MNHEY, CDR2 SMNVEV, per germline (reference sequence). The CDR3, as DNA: TGTGCCAGCAGTGTAGCGGGAGGGCCCCAAGAGCAGTACTTC. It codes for CASSVAGGPQEQYF.

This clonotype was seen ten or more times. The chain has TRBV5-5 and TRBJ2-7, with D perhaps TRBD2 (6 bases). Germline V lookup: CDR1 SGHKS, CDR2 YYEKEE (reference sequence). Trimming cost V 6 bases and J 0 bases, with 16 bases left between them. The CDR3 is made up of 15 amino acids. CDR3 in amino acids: CASTPSMEGSYEQYF. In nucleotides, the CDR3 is TGTGCCAGCACCCCTAGTATGGAGGGCTCCTACGAGCAGTACTTC.

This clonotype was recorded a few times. CDR3 DNA: TGTGCCAGCAGTGAAAGTAACGGAAACACCATATATTTT. It is translated as CASSESNGNTIYF. The chain has TRBV25-1 and TRBJ1-3; D remains ambiguous. Per germline, CDR1 MGHDK and CDR2 SYGVNS. V was cut by 2 bases and J by 4 bases, with 6 bases left in between. CDR3 length: 13 amino acids. The variable domain in full, with the rest retrieved from reference TRBV25-1 and TRBJ1-3, is EADIYQTPRYLVIGTGKKITLECSQTMGHDKMYWYQQDPGMELHLIHYSYGVNSTEKGDLSSESTVSRIRTEHFPLTLESARPSHTSQYLCASSESNGNTIYFGEGSWLTVV.

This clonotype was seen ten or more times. The CDR3 sequence: CAPGGKQYF. The CDR3 coding sequence is TGTGCCCCGGGGGGGAAGCAGTACTTC. The rearrangement joins TRBV24-1 to TRBJ2-7; 8 bases line up with TRBD2. This CDR3 has 9 amino acids. The V segment lost 12 bases and the J segment 8 bases; nucleotides outside the gene matches: 2. Germline values: CDR1 KGHDR, CDR2 SFDVKD.